This is a list of T cell receptor beta chains from one sample in a study of PD-L1 blockade in urothelial cancer. Clones were read by immunoSEQ multiplex PCR, and TCRdb kept only the in-frame ones, dropping some. The sample holds some 30,000 clones, roughly 86% seen once. Sample: PBMCs, taken around atezolizumab (anti-PD-L1) treatment. The receptor source for this set is a man aged 50 to 59 with urothelial cancer. Each CDR3 is given with its conserved first and last residue. Each record gives: CDR3 protein, CDR3 DNA, D gene, J gene, clone size, V gene. The D gene is left open where the match is weak. Clone size is stated in some rows and not others, as once, few, many or a class when expanded.

cdr3_aa: CASSRPATGNYGYTF
cdr3_nt: TGTGCCAGCAGCCGCCCCGCGACGGGAAACTATGGCTACACCTTC
d_call: .
j_call: TRBJ1-2
clone_size: .
v_call: TRBV5-6

cdr3_aa: CSVRLAGVWETQYF
cdr3_nt: TGCAGCGTCCGACTAGCGGGAGTTTGGGAGACCCAGTACTTC
d_call: TRBD2
j_call: TRBJ2-5
clone_size: .
v_call: TRBV29-1

cdr3_aa: CATKVGVLEQFF
cdr3_nt: TGTGCCACGAAGGTGGGAGTACTTGAGCAGTTCTTC
d_call: .
j_call: TRBJ2-1
clone_size: few
v_call: TRBV6-6

cdr3_aa: CASIREGADTQYF
cdr3_nt: TGTGCCAGCATCCGGGAGGGAGCAGATACGCAGTATTTT
d_call: TRBD2
j_call: TRBJ2-3
clone_size: few
v_call: TRBV7-9

cdr3_aa: CAWTPGPRGQYF
cdr3_nt: TGTGCCTGGACTCCGGGTCCCAGAGGGCAGTACTTC
d_call: .
j_call: TRBJ2-7
clone_size: .
v_call: TRBV30

cdr3_aa: CASSPNPGSDTQYF
cdr3_nt: TGTGCCAGCAGCCCGAACCCAGGGTCAGATACGCAGTATTTT
d_call: .
j_call: TRBJ2-3
clone_size: .
v_call: TRBV7-7

cdr3_aa: CASTTNRGYTEAFF
cdr3_nt: TGTGCCAGCACCACAAACAGGGGGTACACTGAAGCTTTCTTT
d_call: TRBD1
j_call: TRBJ1-1
clone_size: .
v_call: TRBV27

cdr3_aa: CASSTGQGWNEQFF
cdr3_nt: TGTGCCAGCAGTACGGGACAGGGGTGGAATGAGCAGTTCTTC
d_call: TRBD1
j_call: TRBJ2-1
clone_size: .
v_call: TRBV28

cdr3_aa: CAWVPVYGGAQWTGELFF
cdr3_nt: TGTGCCTGGGTCCCCGTTTACGGGGGGGCGCAATGGACCGGGGAGCTGTTTTTT
d_call: TRBD2
j_call: TRBJ2-2
clone_size: .
v_call: TRBV30

cdr3_aa: CASSIRGGEGYTF
cdr3_nt: TGTGCCAGTAGTATCCGGGGAGGGGAAGGCTACACCTTC
d_call: .
j_call: TRBJ1-2
clone_size: .
v_call: TRBV19

cdr3_aa: CASSLLPLYEQYF
cdr3_nt: TGTGCCAGCAGCTTATTACCACTCTACGAGCAGTACTTC
d_call: .
j_call: TRBJ2-7
clone_size: .
v_call: TRBV7-2

cdr3_aa: CASSLERQGWGYTF
cdr3_nt: TGTGCCAGCAGTTTAGAAAGACAGGGCTGGGGCTACACCTTC
d_call: TRBD1
j_call: TRBJ1-2
clone_size: few
v_call: TRBV28

cdr3_aa: CASSQGLAKLYNEQFF
cdr3_nt: TGCGCCAGCAGCCAAGGGTTAGCGAAACTCTACAATGAGCAGTTCTTC
d_call: .
j_call: TRBJ2-1
clone_size: .
v_call: TRBV4-1

cdr3_aa: CASSLDGQAPVLTF
cdr3_nt: TGTGCCAGCAGCTTAGATGGACAGGCACCAGTCCTGACTTTC
d_call: TRBD1
j_call: TRBJ2-6
clone_size: .
v_call: TRBV7-9

cdr3_aa: CASSPTGGLNTEAFF
cdr3_nt: TGTGCCAGCTCCCCTACTGGGGGCCTGAACACTGAAGCTTTCTTT
d_call: .
j_call: TRBJ1-1
clone_size: .
v_call: TRBV18

cdr3_aa: CASSLGRTGGEKLFF
cdr3_nt: TGTGCCAGCAGCTTAGGCCGGACAGGGGGTGAAAAACTGTTTTTT
d_call: TRBD1
j_call: TRBJ1-4
clone_size: few
v_call: TRBV13

cdr3_aa: CASSSWRKDYNEQFF
cdr3_nt: TGTGCCAGCAGCTCCTGGAGAAAGGATTACAATGAGCAGTTCTTC
d_call: .
j_call: TRBJ2-1
clone_size: .
v_call: TRBV7-2

cdr3_aa: CASSLQGPRSGANVLTF
cdr3_nt: TGTGCCAGCTCACTACAGGGACCCAGGTCCGGGGCCAACGTCCTGACTTTC
d_call: .
j_call: TRBJ2-6
clone_size: .
v_call: TRBV18

cdr3_aa: CASSLSEGYEQFF
cdr3_nt: TGTGCCAGCAGTTTATCGGAGGGGTACGAGCAGTTCTTC
d_call: .
j_call: TRBJ2-1
clone_size: .
v_call: TRBV27

cdr3_aa: CAISELGGNEQFF
cdr3_nt: TGTGCCATCAGTGAACTGGGAGGCAATGAGCAGTTCTTC
d_call: .
j_call: TRBJ2-1
clone_size: .
v_call: TRBV10-3

cdr3_aa: CASIPGEGTGGLYEQYF
cdr3_nt: TGTGCCAGCATCCCTGGAGAAGGGACAGGGGGTTTATACGAGCAGTACTTC
d_call: TRBD1
j_call: TRBJ2-7
clone_size: .
v_call: TRBV28

cdr3_aa: CASSESSWETQYF
cdr3_nt: TGCGCCAGCAGTGAGTCTAGCTGGGAGACCCAGTACTTC
d_call: .
j_call: TRBJ2-5
clone_size: .
v_call: TRBV10-1

cdr3_aa: CASKEGQETQYF
cdr3_nt: TGCGCCAGCAAGGAGGGGCAGGAGACCCAGTACTTC
d_call: .
j_call: TRBJ2-5
clone_size: .
v_call: TRBV5-1

cdr3_aa: CATSGRPVTGELFF
cdr3_nt: TGTGCCACTAGCGGGAGGCCCGTCACCGGGGAGCTGTTTTTT
d_call: TRBD2
j_call: TRBJ2-2
clone_size: .
v_call: TRBV10-3

cdr3_aa: CASSPDLWGNEQFF
cdr3_nt: TGTGCCAGCAGTCCGGACTTGTGGGGCAATGAGCAGTTCTTC
d_call: .
j_call: TRBJ2-1
clone_size: .
v_call: TRBV7-9

cdr3_aa: CSVVTGVIGYGYTF
cdr3_nt: TGCAGCGTTGTGACAGGGGTTATTGGCTATGGCTACACCTTC
d_call: TRBD1
j_call: TRBJ1-2
clone_size: .
v_call: TRBV29-1

cdr3_aa: CASSIDANTGELFF
cdr3_nt: TGTGCCAGTAGTATAGACGCGAACACCGGGGAGCTGTTTTTT
d_call: .
j_call: TRBJ2-2
clone_size: .
v_call: TRBV19

cdr3_aa: CASSFEEQFF
cdr3_nt: TGTGCCAGCAGCTTCGAGGAGCAGTTCTTC
d_call: .
j_call: TRBJ2-1
clone_size: .
v_call: TRBV7-9

cdr3_aa: CASSFGPGSYEQYF
cdr3_nt: TGTGCCAGCAGCTTTGGTCCAGGATCCTACGAGCAGTACTTC
d_call: .
j_call: TRBJ2-7
clone_size: .
v_call: TRBV11-2

cdr3_aa: CASSGPSGGRDTQYF
cdr3_nt: TGTGCCAGCAGTGGACCCAGCGGGGGGCGGGATACGCAGTATTTT
d_call: TRBD2
j_call: TRBJ2-3
clone_size: .
v_call: TRBV2

cdr3_aa: CASRGDSLNTEAFF
cdr3_nt: TGTGCCAGCAGGGGGGACAGTCTTAACACTGAAGCTTTCTTT
d_call: TRBD1
j_call: TRBJ1-1
clone_size: .
v_call: TRBV6-5

cdr3_aa: CAISSSLGGELFF
cdr3_nt: TGTGCCATCAGCTCTAGTTTGGGCGGGGAGCTGTTTTTT
d_call: .
j_call: TRBJ2-2
clone_size: .
v_call: TRBV10-3

cdr3_aa: CASRPGQGAYEQYF
cdr3_nt: TGTGCCAGTAGGCCGGGACAGGGGGCTTACGAGCAGTACTTC
d_call: TRBD1
j_call: TRBJ2-7
clone_size: .
v_call: TRBV19

cdr3_aa: CASQLGGRETQYF
cdr3_nt: TGTGCCAGCCAGCTAGGAGGTCGGGAGACCCAGTACTTC
d_call: .
j_call: TRBJ2-5
clone_size: .
v_call: TRBV7-2

cdr3_aa: CASSPGLAQETQYF
cdr3_nt: TGTGCCAGCAGCCCTGGACTAGCACAAGAGACCCAGTACTTC
d_call: TRBD2
j_call: TRBJ2-5
clone_size: .
v_call: TRBV5-4

cdr3_aa: CASSPLFSDTQYF
cdr3_nt: TGTGCCAGCAGCCCCCTTTTCTCAGATACGCAGTATTTT
d_call: .
j_call: TRBJ2-3
clone_size: .
v_call: TRBV7-3

cdr3_aa: CASSHVQGFQETQYF
cdr3_nt: TGCGCCAGCAGCCACGTACAGGGGTTCCAGGAGACCCAGTACTTC
d_call: TRBD1
j_call: TRBJ2-5
clone_size: .
v_call: TRBV4-3

cdr3_aa: CASSLQGSNSPLHF
cdr3_nt: TGTGCCAGCAGCTTACAGGGGAGTAATTCACCCCTCCACTTT
d_call: TRBD1
j_call: TRBJ1-6
clone_size: .
v_call: TRBV27

cdr3_aa: CASSVLWTGPFLDGYTF
cdr3_nt: TGTGCCAGCAGCGTACTTTGGACAGGCCCGTTTTTGGATGGCTACACCTTC
d_call: TRBD1
j_call: TRBJ1-2
clone_size: .
v_call: TRBV9

cdr3_aa: CASSPGTSGSGETQYF
cdr3_nt: TGTGCCAGCAGCCCCGGGACTAGCGGGAGTGGTGAGACCCAGTACTTC
d_call: TRBD2
j_call: TRBJ2-5
clone_size: .
v_call: TRBV7-9

cdr3_aa: CASSERGGDTQYF
cdr3_nt: TGTGCCAGCAGCGAACGAGGGGGAGATACGCAGTATTTT
d_call: .
j_call: TRBJ2-3
clone_size: .
v_call: TRBV7-9

cdr3_aa: CASSYRTGSNQPQHF
cdr3_nt: TGTGCCAGTTCTTACCGGACAGGGAGCAATCAGCCCCAGCATTTT
d_call: TRBD1
j_call: TRBJ1-5
clone_size: .
v_call: TRBV19

cdr3_aa: CASSDAVYGYTF
cdr3_nt: TGTGCCAGCAGTGATGCGGTCTATGGCTACACCTTC
d_call: .
j_call: TRBJ1-2
clone_size: .
v_call: TRBV25-1

cdr3_aa: CASSPRTGEPTDTQYF
cdr3_nt: TGTGCCAGCAGCCCCCGGACAGGGGAGCCCACAGATACGCAGTATTTT
d_call: TRBD1
j_call: TRBJ2-3
clone_size: once
v_call: TRBV7-9